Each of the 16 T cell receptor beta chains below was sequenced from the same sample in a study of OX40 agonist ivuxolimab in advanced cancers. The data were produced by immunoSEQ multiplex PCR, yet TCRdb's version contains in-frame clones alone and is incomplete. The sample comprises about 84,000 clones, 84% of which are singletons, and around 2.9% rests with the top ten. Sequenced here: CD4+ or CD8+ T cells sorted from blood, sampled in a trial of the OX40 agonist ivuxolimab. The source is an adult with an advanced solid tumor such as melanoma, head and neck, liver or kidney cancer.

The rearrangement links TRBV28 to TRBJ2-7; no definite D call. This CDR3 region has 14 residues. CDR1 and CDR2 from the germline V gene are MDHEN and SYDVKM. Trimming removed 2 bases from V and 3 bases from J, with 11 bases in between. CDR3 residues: CASSLSPELYEQYV. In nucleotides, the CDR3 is TGTGCCAGCAGTTTAAGCCCCGAGCTCTACGAGCAGTACGTC.

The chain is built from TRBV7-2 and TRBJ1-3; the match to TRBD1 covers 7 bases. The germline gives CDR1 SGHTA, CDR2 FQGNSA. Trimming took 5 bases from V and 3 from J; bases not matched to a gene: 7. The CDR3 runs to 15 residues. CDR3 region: CASSPDRVYGNTIYF. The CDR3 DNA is TGTGCCAGCAGCCCCGACAGGGTGTATGGAAACACCATATATTTT.

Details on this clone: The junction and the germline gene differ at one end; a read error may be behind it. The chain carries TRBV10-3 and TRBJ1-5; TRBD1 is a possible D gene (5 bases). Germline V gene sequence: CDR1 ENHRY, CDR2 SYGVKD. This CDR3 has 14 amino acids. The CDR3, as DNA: TGTGCCATCACTGAGGGGCCCGGTGTTCAGCCCCAGCATTTT. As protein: CAITEGPGVQPQHF.

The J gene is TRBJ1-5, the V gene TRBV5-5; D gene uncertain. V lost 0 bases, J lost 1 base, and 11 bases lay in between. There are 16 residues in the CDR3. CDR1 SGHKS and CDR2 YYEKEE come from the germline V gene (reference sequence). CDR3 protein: CASSLEFQYSNQPQHF. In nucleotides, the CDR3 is TGTGCCAGCAGCTTGGAGTTTCAGTACAGCAATCAGCCCCAGCATTTT.

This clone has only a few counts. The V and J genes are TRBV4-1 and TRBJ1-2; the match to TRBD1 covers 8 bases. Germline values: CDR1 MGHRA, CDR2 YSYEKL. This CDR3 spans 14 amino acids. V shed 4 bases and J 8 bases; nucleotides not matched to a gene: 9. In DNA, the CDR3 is TGCGCCAGCAGCCTGACAGGGGAGATTGACGGCTACACCTTC. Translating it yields CASSLTGEIDGYTF.

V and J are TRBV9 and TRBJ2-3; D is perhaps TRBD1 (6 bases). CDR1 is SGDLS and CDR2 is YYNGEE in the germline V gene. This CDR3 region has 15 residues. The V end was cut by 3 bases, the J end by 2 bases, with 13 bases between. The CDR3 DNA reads TGTGCCAGCAGCGCCCTGGGGGCCCTCACAGATACGCAGTATTTT. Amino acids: CASSALGALTDTQYF.

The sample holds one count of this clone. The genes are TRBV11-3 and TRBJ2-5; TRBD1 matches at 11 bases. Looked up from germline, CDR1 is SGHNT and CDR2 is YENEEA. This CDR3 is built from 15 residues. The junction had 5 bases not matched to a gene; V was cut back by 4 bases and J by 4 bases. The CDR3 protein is CASSWTGGGGETQYF. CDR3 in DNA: TGTGCCAGCAGCTGGACAGGGGGCGGTGGAGAGACCCAGTACTTC.

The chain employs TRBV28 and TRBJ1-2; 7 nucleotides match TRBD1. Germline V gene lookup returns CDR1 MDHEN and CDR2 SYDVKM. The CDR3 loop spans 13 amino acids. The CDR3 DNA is TGTGTCGCAACCGGGACAGACGTTTTCGGCTACACCTTC. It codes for CVATGTDVFGYTF.

CDR3 coding DNA: TGTGCCAGCAGTTTAGCCGGGGGCAATTCACCCCTCCACTTT. Translated: CASSLAGGNSPLHF. This sequence joins TRBV27 and TRBJ1-6; D may be TRBD1 (6 bases). This CDR3 is built from 14 residues. Trimming took off 2 bases at V and 7 bases at J, with 9 bases between the two ends. Germline-derived CDR1 and CDR2 are MNHEY and SMNVEV (reference sequence).

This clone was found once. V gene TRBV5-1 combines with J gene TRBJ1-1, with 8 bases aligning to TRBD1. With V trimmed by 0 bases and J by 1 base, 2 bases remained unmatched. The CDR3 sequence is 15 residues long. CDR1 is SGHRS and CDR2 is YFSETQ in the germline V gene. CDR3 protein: CASSLVGQANTEAFF. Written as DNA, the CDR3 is TGCGCCAGCAGCTTGGTGGGACAGGCGAACACTGAAGCTTTCTTT.

The CDR3, as DNA: TGTGCCAGCAGTTATGACGTACTGGACAGGGGTTATACTGAAGCTTTCTTT. This gives the protein CASSYDVLDRGYTEAFF. The chain employs TRBV27 and TRBJ1-1; 9 bases match TRBD1. The germline V gene has CDR1 MNHEY and CDR2 SMNVEV (reference sequence). The V segment lost 4 bases and the J segment 5 bases; nucleotides outside the gene matches: 14. The CDR3 contains 17 residues.

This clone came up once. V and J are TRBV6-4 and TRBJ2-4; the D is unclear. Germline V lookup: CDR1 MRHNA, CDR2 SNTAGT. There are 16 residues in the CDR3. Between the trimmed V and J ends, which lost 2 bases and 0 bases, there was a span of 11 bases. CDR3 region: CASSDGVTIAKNIQYF. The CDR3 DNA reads TGTGCCAGCAGTGACGGGGTCACCATAGCCAAAAACATTCAGTACTTC.

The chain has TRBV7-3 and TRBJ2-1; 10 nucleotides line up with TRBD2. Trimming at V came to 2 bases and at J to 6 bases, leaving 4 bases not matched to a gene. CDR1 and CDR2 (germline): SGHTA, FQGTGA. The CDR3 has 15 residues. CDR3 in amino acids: CASSLWASGGNEQFF. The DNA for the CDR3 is TGTGCCAGCAGCTTATGGGCTAGCGGGGGCAATGAGCAGTTCTTC.

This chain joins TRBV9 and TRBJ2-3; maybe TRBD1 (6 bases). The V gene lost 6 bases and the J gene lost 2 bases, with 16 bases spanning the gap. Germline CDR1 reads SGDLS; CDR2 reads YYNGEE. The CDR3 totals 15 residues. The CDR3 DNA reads TGTGCCAGCACCCAATTAGGGGGTTCCACAGATACGCAGTATTTT. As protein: CASTQLGGSTDTQYF.

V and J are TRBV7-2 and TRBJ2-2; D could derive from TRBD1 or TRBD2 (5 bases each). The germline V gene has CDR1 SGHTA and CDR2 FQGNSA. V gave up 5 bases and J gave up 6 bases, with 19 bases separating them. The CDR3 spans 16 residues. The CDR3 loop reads CASSASGDPRAGELFF. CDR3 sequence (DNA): TGTGCCAGCAGCGCTTCCGGGGACCCGAGGGCCGGGGAGCTGTTTTTT.

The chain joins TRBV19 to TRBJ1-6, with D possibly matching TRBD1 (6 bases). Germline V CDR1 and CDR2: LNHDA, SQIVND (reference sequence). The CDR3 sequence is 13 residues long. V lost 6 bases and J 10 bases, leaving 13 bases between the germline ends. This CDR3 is CASSGYRDSPLHF. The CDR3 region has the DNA TGTGCCAGTAGCGGTTACAGGGACTCACCCCTCCACTTT.